Sequencing of this TCR beta chain was carried out in a study of shared clonotypes between healthy human individuals. Study conclusions and caveats: Sharing across several donors was seen in around 5% of naive CD4 clonotypes.

The CDR3 contains 13 residues. Trimming cost V 4 bases and J 4 bases, with 11 bases left between them. CDR1 and CDR2 from the germline V gene are MGHDK and SYGVNS. Sequenced by immunoSEQ multiplex PCR; TCRdb stores in-frame clones only, minus some. The sample includes over 2,000,000 clones, around 93% seen only once; the top ten take around 1.7%. Naive CD8 cells lacked CD45RO and underwent positive selection for CCR7, leaving out terminally differentiated effector memory CD45RA+ cells. A word on this clone: Its target is unknown.

This receptor was identified in a man aged 18 to 30 in good health. Some clones in this sample may be carry-over from other donors' samples. V and J are TRBV25-1 and TRBJ2-7, with D possibly called TRBD1 or TRBD2 (5 bases each). The specimen was naive CD8+ T cells from PBMCs. The CDR3 spells CASSAGTKYEQYF. The CDR3 DNA reads as TGTGCCAGCAGTGCCGGGACCAAATACGAGCAGTACTTC.